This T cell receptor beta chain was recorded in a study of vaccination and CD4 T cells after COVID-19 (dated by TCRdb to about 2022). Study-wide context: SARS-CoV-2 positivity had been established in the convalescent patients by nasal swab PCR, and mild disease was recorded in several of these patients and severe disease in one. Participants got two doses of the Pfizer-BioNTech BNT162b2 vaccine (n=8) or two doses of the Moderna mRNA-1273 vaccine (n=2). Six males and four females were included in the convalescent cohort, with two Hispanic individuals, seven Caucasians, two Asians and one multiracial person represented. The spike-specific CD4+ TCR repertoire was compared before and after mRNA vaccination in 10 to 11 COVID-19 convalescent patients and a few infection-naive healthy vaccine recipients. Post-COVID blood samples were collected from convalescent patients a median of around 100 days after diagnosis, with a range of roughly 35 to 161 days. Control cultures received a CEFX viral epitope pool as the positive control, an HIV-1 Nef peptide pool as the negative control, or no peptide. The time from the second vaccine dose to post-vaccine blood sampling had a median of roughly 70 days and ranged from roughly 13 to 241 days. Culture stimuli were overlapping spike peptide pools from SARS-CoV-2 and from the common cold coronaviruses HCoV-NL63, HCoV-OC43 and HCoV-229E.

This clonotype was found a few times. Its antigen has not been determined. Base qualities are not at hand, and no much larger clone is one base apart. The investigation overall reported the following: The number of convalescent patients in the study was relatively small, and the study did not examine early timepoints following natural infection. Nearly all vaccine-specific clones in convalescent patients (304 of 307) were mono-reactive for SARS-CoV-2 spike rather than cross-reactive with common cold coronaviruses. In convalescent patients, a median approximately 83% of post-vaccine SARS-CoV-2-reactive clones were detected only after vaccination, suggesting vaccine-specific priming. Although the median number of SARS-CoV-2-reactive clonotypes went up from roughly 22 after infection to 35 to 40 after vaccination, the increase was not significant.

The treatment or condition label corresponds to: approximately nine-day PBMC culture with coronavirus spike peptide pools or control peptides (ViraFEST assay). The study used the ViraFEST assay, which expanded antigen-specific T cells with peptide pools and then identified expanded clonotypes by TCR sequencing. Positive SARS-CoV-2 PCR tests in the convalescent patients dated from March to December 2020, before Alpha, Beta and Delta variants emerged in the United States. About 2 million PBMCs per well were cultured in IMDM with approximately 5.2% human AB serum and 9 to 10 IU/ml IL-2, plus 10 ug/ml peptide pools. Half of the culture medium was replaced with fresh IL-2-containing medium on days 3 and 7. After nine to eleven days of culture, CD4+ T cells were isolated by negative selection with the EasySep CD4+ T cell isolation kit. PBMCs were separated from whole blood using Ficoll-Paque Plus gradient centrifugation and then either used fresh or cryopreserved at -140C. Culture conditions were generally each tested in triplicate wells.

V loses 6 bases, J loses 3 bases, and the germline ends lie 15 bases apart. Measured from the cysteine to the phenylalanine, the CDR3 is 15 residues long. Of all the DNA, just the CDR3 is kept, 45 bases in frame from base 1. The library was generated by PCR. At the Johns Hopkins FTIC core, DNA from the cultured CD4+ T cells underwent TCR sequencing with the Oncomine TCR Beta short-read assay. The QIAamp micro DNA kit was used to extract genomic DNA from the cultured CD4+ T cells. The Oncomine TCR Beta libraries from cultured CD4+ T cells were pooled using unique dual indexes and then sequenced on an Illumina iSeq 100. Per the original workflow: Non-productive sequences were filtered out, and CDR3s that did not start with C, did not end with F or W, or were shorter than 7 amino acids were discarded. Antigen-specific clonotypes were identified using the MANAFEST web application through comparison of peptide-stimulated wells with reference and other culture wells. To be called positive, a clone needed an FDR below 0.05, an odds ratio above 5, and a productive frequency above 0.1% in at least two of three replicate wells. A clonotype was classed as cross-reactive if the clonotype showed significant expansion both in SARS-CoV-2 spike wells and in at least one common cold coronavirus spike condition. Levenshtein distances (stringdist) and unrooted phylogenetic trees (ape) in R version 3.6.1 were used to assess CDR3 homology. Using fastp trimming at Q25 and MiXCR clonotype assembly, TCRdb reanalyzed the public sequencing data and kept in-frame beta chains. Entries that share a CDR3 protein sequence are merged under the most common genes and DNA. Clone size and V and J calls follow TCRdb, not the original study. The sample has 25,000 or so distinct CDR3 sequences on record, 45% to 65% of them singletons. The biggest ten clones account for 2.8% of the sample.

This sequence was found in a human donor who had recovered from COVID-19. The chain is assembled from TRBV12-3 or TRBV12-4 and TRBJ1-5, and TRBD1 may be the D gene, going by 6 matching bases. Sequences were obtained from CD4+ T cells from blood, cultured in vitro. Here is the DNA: TGTGCCAGCAGGTTCCCGGGACATATCAATCAGCCCCAGCATTTT. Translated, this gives CASRFPGHINQPQHF.